These 23 T cell receptor beta chains share one sample of origin, sequenced in a study of T cell responses to AZD1222 COVID-19 vaccine. Here immunoSEQ multiplex PCR was the method, and the copy in TCRdb shows in-frame clones only, minus some. The sample consists of about 120,000 clones, over 75% of them appearing once. Sequencing was performed on peripheral blood, taken on day 0 of AZD1222 vaccination. These receptors were obtained from an adult in good health.

The table lists this clone with a count of one. This chain links TRBV5-1 with TRBJ2-3; 8 bases line up with TRBD2. Germline values: CDR1 SGHRS, CDR2 YFSETQ. The ends lost 0 bases at V and 6 bases at J; junction bases unmatched: 3. The CDR3 length is 14 residues. CDR3 residues: CASSLAAGVDTQYF. Written as DNA, the CDR3 is TGCGCCAGCAGCTTGGCAGCGGGGGTGGATACGCAGTATTTT. Drawing the rest from reference TRBV5-1 and TRBJ2-3, the complete variable domain is KAGVTQTPRYLIKTRGQQVTLSCSPISGHRSVSWYQQTPGQGLQFLFEYFSETQRNKGNFPGRFSGRQFSNSRSEMNVSTLELGDSALYLCASSLAAGVDTQYFGPGTRLTVL.

The genes are TRBV3-1 (or the pseudogene TRBV3-2) and TRBJ2-5, with a tentative D call TRBD2 (7 bases). V lost 1 base and J 5 bases, leaving 14 bases between the germline ends. Germline V CDR1 and CDR2: LGHDT, YNNKEL (reference sequence). The CDR3 runs 15 residues. The CDR3, as DNA: TGTGCCAGCAGCCAAGTAAGGGGGGGTTGGGAGACCCAGTACTTC. This codes for CASSQVRGGWETQYF.

The rearrangement uses TRBV24-1 and TRBJ2-3, with D possibly being TRBD1 or TRBD2 (5 bases each). V lost 5 bases to trimming and J lost 0 bases, with 8 bases between them. Germline CDR1 reads KGHDR; CDR2 reads SFDVKD. The CDR3 is made up of 14 amino acids. The CDR3 protein is CATSGWGSTDTQYF. The CDR3 nucleotides are TGTGCCACCAGTGGGTGGGGGAGCACAGATACGCAGTATTTT.

V is TRBV24-1 and J is TRBJ2-6; D unclear. Germline CDR1 and CDR2: KGHDR and SFDVKD. The CDR3 is made up of 12 amino acids. Trimming cost V 7 bases and J 4 bases, with 4 bases left between them. The CDR3: CATRGGANVLTF. The CDR3 coding sequence is TGTGCCACCAGGGGGGGGGCCAACGTCCTGACTTTC.

The chain joins TRBV7-8 to TRBJ1-2; TRBD1 matches at 12 bases. This CDR3 region has 16 residues. Trimming at V came to 4 bases and at J to 5 bases, leaving 8 bases not matched to a gene. Germline loops: CDR1 SGHVS, CDR2 FQNEAQ. CDR3 loop: CASSWNPGQGAYGYTF. The CDR3, as DNA: TGTGCCAGCAGCTGGAACCCGGGACAGGGGGCGTATGGCTACACCTTC. Full variable domain (missing parts from reference TRBV7-8 and TRBJ1-2): GAGVSQSPRYKVAKRGQDVALRCDPISGHVSLFWYQQALGQGPEFLTYFQNEAQLDKSGLPSDRFFAERPEGSVSTLKIQRTQQEDSAVYLCASSWNPGQGAYGYTFGSGTRLTVV.

This clone appeared once. V and J are TRBV27 and TRBJ1-6; D not certain. Germline V gene sequence: CDR1 MNHEY, CDR2 SMNVEV (reference sequence). This CDR3 spans 16 amino acids. V was shortened by 2 bases and J by 1 base, with 9 bases between the two germline ends. The CDR3: CASSLPPTSYNSPLHF. The CDR3 nucleotides read TGTGCCAGCAGTTTACCCCCTACGTCCTATAATTCACCCCTCCACTTT.

This chain joins TRBV2 and TRBJ1-5, with D hard to call. The germline V and J ends were trimmed by 6 bases and 1 base, with 16 bases remaining between them. The CDR3 has 16 amino acids. Germline-derived CDR1 and CDR2 are SNHLY and FYNNEI. The CDR3 here is CASSLGGKTSNQPQHF. CDR3 in DNA: TGTGCCAGCAGCCTGGGCGGGAAAACAAGCAATCAGCCCCAGCATTTT.

The J gene is TRBJ2-1, the V gene TRBV5-1; D could derive from TRBD1 or TRBD2 (5 bases each). Trimming pared 4 bases from V and 4 bases from J, leaving 15 bases between. Germline lookup yields CDR1 SGHRS and CDR2 YFSETQ. CDR3 length: 15 amino acids. CDR3 amino acids: CASSLGDTGYNEQFF. DNA of the CDR3: TGCGCCAGCAGCCTAGGGGATACGGGGTACAATGAGCAGTTCTTC.

This sequence joins TRBV6-5 and TRBJ2-7; 7 nucleotides match TRBD1. This CDR3 comprises 15 residues. Germline assignment: CDR1 MNHEY and CDR2 SVGAGI. V lost 2 bases and J lost 3; bases outside the gene matches: 7. Here the CDR3 reads CASSYRQGLSYEQYF. The CDR3 bases are TGTGCCAGCAGTTACAGACAGGGCTTAAGCTACGAGCAGTACTTC.

The chain combines TRBV5-4 with TRBJ1-2, with 10 bases fitting TRBD1. Germline CDR1 SGHNT, CDR2 YYREEE (reference sequence). Trimming took 6 bases from V and 8 from J; bases not matched to a gene: 10. This CDR3 region has 14 residues. CDR3 amino acids: CASTPRQGAGGYTF. The CDR3 DNA follows: TGTGCCAGCACCCCCAGACAGGGGGCAGGAGGCTACACCTTC. Based on the CDR3 plus reference TRBV5-4 and TRBJ1-2, the full variable domain is ETGVTQSPTHLIKTRGQQVTLRCSSQSGHNTVSWYQQALGQGPQFIFQYYREEENGRGNFPPRFSGLQFPNYSSELNVNALELDDSALYLCASTPRQGAGGYTFGSGTRLTVV.

In its sample, this clone was seen a few times. The chain has TRBV21-1 and TRBJ1-3. TRBV21-1 is tagged as a pseudogene. CDR3 length: 17 residues. CDR3 bases: TGTGCCAGCAGCATATCCCACCCTCCCCTCTCTGGAAACACCATATATTTT. This encodes CASSISHPPLSGNTIYF.

This chain connects TRBV15 to TRBJ2-7; 12 bases map to TRBD2. Looked up from germline, CDR1 is LNHNV and CDR2 is YYDKDF (reference sequence). Germline trimming cut 0 bases from V and 7 bases from J; bases unmatched to any gene: 7. The CDR3 has 16 residues. CDR3 DNA sequence: TGTGCCACCAGCAGAGAGGTGGGGCTAGCGGGAGGGGAGCAGTACTTC. It specifies CATSREVGLAGGEQYF.

The V gene is TRBV24-1, the J gene TRBJ1-6; TRBD1 might be the D (6 bases). The CDR3 covers 16 residues. The V end lost 4 bases, the J end lost 4 bases, and 13 bases lay between the germline ends. Germline assignment: CDR1 KGHDR and CDR2 SFDVKD. For the CDR3, the DNA is TGTGCCACCAGTGACCCCGGACAGAAATATAATTCACCCCTCCACTTT. It encodes CATSDPGQKYNSPLHF.

The chain joins TRBV5-1 to TRBJ1-2, with D hard to call. The CDR3 is 13 amino acids. The V gene lost 0 bases and the J gene lost 8 bases, with 11 bases spanning the gap. Germline-derived CDR1 and CDR2 are SGHRS and YFSETQ. For the CDR3, the DNA is TGCGCCAGCAGCTTGGGATCCAAAAGGGGCTACACCTTC. Translation gives CASSLGSKRGYTF.

The chain couples TRBV5-1 to TRBJ1-3; the D is unclear. Germline V gene lookup returns CDR1 SGHRS and CDR2 YFSETQ. The CDR3 loop spans 14 amino acids. V lost 5 bases and J 0 bases, leaving 9 bases between the germline ends. The CDR3 DNA reads as TGCGCCAGCAGTCCTGACACCTCTGGAAACACCATATATTTT. Encoded protein: CASSPDTSGNTIYF.

V and J are TRBV4-1 and TRBJ2-7, with 10 bases identical to TRBD2. The germline CDR1 and CDR2 sequences are MGHRA and YSYEKL. The CDR3 covers 18 residues. Trimming took 0 bases from V and 3 from J; bases not matched to a gene: 11. CDR3 in amino acids: CASSQDPRSSGGLYEQYF. In DNA, the CDR3 is TGCGCCAGCAGCCAAGATCCGCGCTCTAGCGGGGGCCTCTACGAGCAGTACTTC.

This clone was counted once. The chain links TRBV11-2 to TRBJ1-2, with TRBD1 matching over 7 bases. With V trimmed by 5 bases and J by 4 bases, 7 bases remained unmatched. The CDR3 runs 14 residues. CDR1 and CDR2 (germline): SGHAT, FQNNGV. CDR3: CASSHLQGSYGYTF. CDR3 DNA: TGTGCCAGCAGCCACTTACAGGGGAGCTATGGCTACACCTTC.

The chain joins TRBV27 to TRBJ2-7; D is unresolved. The ends were cut back, 1 base at V and 2 bases at J, with 9 bases in the middle. The CDR3 covers 14 residues. The germline V gene has CDR1 MNHEY and CDR2 SMNVEV (reference sequence). The CDR3 region has the DNA TGTGCCAGCAGTTTATGGCAGGATCCCTACGAGCAGTACTTC. It is translated as CASSLWQDPYEQYF.

This clone was found a few times. This chain joins TRBV18 and TRBJ1-3, with D hard to call. The ends were cut back, 8 bases at V and 2 bases at J, with 7 bases in the middle. From germline, CDR1 is KGHSH and CDR2 LQKENI. CDR3 length: 12 residues. DNA of the CDR3: TGTGCCAGCCTCGCGCCTGGAAACACCATATATTTT. Translating it yields CASLAPGNTIYF.

The rearrangement uses TRBV7-9 and TRBJ1-1; D gene ambiguous. CDR1 SEHNR and CDR2 FQNEAQ come from the germline V gene (reference sequence). V was shortened by 2 bases and J by 4 bases, with 8 bases between the two germline ends. This CDR3 has 13 residues. The CDR3 loop is CASSLLYSTEAFF. The CDR3 DNA sequence: TGTGCCAGCAGCTTATTGTATAGCACTGAAGCTTTCTTT.

The rearrangement links TRBV19 to TRBJ1-2; a weak D match, TRBD1 (6 bases). The CDR3 is 14 amino acids. The V and J ends lost 4 bases and 5 bases respectively, with 14 bases between them. The germline gives CDR1 LNHDA, CDR2 SQIVND (reference sequence). The CDR3 spells CASSTKQGWYGYTF. In DNA, the CDR3 is TGTGCCAGTAGTACTAAACAGGGTTGGTATGGCTACACCTTC.

The chain uses TRBV19 and TRBJ2-2; TRBD1 matches 9 bases. V lost 5 bases, J lost 4 bases, and 5 bases stayed unmatched. This CDR3 spans 15 amino acids. Germline loops: CDR1 LNHDA, CDR2 SQIVND (reference sequence). CDR3 protein: CASSPSTGGTGELFF. As DNA, the CDR3 is TGTGCCAGTAGTCCGTCGACAGGGGGCACCGGGGAGCTGTTTTTT.

The V and J genes are TRBV5-1 and TRBJ1-2; tentatively, D is TRBD1 (6 bases). Germline assignment: CDR1 SGHRS and CDR2 YFSETQ. Trimming took 0 bases from V and 7 from J, leaving 16 bases between them. This CDR3 has 15 residues. DNA of the CDR3: TGCGCCAGCAGCTTGGTAACTACAGGGTACGCTGGCTACACCTTC. Its protein is CASSLVTTGYAGYTF. Full variable domain (remainder filled in from reference TRBV5-1 and TRBJ1-2): KAGVTQTPRYLIKTRGQQVTLSCSPISGHRSVSWYQQTPGQGLQFLFEYFSETQRNKGNFPGRFSGRQFSNSRSEMNVSTLELGDSALYLCASSLVTTGYAGYTFGSGTRLTVV.